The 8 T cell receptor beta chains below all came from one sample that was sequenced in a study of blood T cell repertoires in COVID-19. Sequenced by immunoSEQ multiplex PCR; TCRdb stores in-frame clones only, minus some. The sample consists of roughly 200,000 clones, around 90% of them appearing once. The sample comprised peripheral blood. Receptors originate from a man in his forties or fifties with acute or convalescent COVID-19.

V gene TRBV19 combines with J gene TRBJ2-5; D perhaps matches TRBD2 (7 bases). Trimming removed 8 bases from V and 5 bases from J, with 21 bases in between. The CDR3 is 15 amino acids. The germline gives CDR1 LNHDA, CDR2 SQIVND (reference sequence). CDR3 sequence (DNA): TGTGCCAGTCAAGTAGGGGGGGGGTTCGCTGAGACCCAGTACTTC. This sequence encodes CASQVGGGFAETQYF.

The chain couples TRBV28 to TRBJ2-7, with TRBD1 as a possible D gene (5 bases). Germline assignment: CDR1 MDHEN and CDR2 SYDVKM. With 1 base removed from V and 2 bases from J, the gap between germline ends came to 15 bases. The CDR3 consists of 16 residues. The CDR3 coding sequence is TGTGCCAGCAGTTTATCCCCACGACAGTCGACCTACGAGCAGTACTTC. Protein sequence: CASSLSPRQSTYEQYF.

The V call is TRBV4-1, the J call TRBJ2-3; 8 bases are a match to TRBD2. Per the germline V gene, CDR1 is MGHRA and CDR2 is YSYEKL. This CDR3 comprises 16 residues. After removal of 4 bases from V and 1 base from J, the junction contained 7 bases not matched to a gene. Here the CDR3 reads CASSLRLLAGTDTQYF. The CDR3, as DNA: TGCGCCAGCAGCCTCCGGCTACTAGCGGGCACAGATACGCAGTATTTT.

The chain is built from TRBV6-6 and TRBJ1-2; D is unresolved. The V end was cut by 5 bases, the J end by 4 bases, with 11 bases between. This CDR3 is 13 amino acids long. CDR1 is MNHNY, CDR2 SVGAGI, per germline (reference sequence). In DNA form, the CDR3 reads TGTGCCAGCAGTGGCAAAAACCTCTATGGCTACACCTTC. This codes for CASSGKNLYGYTF.

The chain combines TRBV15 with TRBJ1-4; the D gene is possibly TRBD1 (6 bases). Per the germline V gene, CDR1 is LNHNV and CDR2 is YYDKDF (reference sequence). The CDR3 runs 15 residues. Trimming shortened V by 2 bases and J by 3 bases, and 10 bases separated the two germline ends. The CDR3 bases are TGTGCCACCAGCAGATCTCGACAGGCTAATGAAAAACTGTTTTTT. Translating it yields CATSRSRQANEKLFF.

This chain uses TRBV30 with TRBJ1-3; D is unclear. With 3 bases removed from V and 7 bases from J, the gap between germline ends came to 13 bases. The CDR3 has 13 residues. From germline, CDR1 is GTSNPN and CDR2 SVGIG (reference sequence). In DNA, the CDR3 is TGTGCCTGGAGATGGGGAGAAGGGAACACCATATATTTT. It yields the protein CAWRWGEGNTIYF.

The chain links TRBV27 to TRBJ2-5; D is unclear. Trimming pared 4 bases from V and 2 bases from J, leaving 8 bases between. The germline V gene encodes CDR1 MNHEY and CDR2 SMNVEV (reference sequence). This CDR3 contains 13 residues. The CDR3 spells CASSSAQQETQYF. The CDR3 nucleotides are TGTGCCAGCAGTTCTGCCCAGCAAGAGACCCAGTACTTC.

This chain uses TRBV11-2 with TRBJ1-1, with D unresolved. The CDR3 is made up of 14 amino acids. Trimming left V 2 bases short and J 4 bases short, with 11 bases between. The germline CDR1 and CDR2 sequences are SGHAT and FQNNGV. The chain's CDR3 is CASSLFSGSTEAFF. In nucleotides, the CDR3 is TGTGCCAGCAGCTTATTCTCGGGAAGCACTGAAGCTTTCTTT. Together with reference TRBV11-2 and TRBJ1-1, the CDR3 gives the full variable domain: EAGVAQSPRYKIIEKRQSVAFWCNPISGHATLYWYQQILGQGPKLLIQFQNNGVVDDSQLPKDRFSAERLKGVDSTLKIQPAKLEDSAVYLCASSLFSGSTEAFFGQGTRLTVV.